The T cell receptor (beta chain) under discussion was sequenced for a study of control samples from healthy donors and cancer patients. Repertoires were generated with immunoSEQ multiplex PCR, while TCRdb's copy carries only in-frame clones and drops some. The sample yields 130,000 to 150,000 clones, approximately 92% seen once. The CDR3 spans 15 residues. Germline V gene data show CDR1 as MGHRA and CDR2 as YSYEKL. The trim removed 4 bases at V and 2 bases at J, leaving 6 bases unmatched. The receptor was isolated from a man aged 25-45 years in good health. The sequencing input was blood. This chain joins TRBV4-1 and TRBJ1-1; 8 bases are a match to TRBD1. The CDR3 DNA reads TGCGCCAGCAGCCCCCCCGACAGGGGAAACACTGAAGCTTTCTTT. Encoded protein: CASSPPDRGNTEAFF.